Listed below are T cell receptor beta chains from one sample, sequenced in a study of T-cell memory formation after mild COVID-19. MiXCR was run by TCRdb on the 5' RACE reads, yielding one entry per CDR3 protein. The data show around 420,000 distinct CDR3 sequences, about 24% seen once. What was sequenced was PBMCs or a T cell subset sorted from them (not recorded which). The receptors shown here come from an adult woman who had mild COVID-19 (a few samples of this study predate the infection). Cell type and time point are not known. Both conserved end residues are part of each CDR3. D genes are given only for firm matches. Not all rows give a size; the values are once, few, many and, for expanded clones, a class.

>TRBV11-1|TRBD2|few|TRBJ2-7
TGTGCCAGCAGCACGACCGCGGCGGGAGGGTACGAGCAGTACTTC
CASSTTAAGGYEQYF
>TRBV6-1|NA|NA|TRBJ2-1
TGTGCCAGCAGTGAGGGAGAAACAGATAAGTTCTTC
CASSEGETDKFF
>TRBV2|NA|few|TRBJ2-2
TGTGCCAGCAGTGAGGCCAGCGGGGAGCTGTTTTTT
CASSEASGELFF
>TRBV7-9|NA|many|TRBJ2-7
TGTGCCAGCAGCCGTAGTCCCTACGAGCAGTACTTC
CASSRSPYEQYF
>TRBV12-3/TRBV12-4|NA|few|TRBJ1-1
TGTGCCAGCACCTACATCGGGGATGAAGCTTTCTTT
CASTYIGDEAFF
>TRBV24-1|NA|NA|TRBJ2-5
TGTGCCACCAGTGATCCCGGGACCCGTTATGAAGAGACCCAGTACTTC
CATSDPGTRYEETQYF
>TRBV5-1|NA|many|TRBJ1-2
TGCGCCAGCAGCTTGTCCGGGGGGAGTAATGGCTACACCTTC
CASSLSGGSNGYTF
>TRBV29-1|NA|NA|TRBJ1-2
TGCAGCGTTGAAATGACCCTGGGGGGCTACACCTTC
CSVEMTLGGYTF
>TRBV27|NA|many|TRBJ2-7
TGTGCCAGCAGGGGGGGGGCTATGTACGAGCAGTACTTC
CASRGGAMYEQYF
>TRBV6-5|TRBD2|NA|TRBJ2-5
TGTGCCAGCACCCCCGAGACTAGCGTACGCCCCGGGACCCAGTACTTC
CASTPETSVRPGTQYF
>TRBV7-6|NA|NA|TRBJ2-7
TGTGCCAGCAGCTCGACACCGCTGGACGAGCAGTACTTC
CASSSTPLDEQYF
>TRBV12-3/TRBV12-4|NA|NA|TRBJ1-4
TGTGCCAGCAGTTTACGCTGGGGTGAAAAACTGTTTTTT
CASSLRWGEKLFF